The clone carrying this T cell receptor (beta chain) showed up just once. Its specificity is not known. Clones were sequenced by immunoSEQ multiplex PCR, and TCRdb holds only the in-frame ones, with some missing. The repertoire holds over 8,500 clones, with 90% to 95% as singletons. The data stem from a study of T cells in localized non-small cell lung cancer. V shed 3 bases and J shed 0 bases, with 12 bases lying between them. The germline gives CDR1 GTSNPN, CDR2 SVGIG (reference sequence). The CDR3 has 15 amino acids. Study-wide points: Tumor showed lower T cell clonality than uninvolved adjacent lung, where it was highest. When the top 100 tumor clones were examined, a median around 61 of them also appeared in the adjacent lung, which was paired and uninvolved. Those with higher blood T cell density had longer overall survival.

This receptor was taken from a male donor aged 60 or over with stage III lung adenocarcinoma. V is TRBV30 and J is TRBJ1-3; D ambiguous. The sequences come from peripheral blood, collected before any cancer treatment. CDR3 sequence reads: CAWSTYSLSGNTIYF. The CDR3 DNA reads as TGTGCCTGGAGCACATACAGCCTCTCTGGAAACACCATATATTTT.